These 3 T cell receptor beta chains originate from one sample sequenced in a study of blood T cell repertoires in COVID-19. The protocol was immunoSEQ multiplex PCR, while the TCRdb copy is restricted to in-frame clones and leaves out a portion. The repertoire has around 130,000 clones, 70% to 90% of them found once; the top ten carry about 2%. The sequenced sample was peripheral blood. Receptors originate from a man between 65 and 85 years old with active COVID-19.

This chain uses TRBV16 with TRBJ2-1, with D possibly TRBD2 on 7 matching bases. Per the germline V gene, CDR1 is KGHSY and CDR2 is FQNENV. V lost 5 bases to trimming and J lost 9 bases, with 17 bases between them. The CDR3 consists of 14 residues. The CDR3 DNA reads TGTGCCAGCAGCGCCCCTAGGGGGGGTAGTGAGCAGTTCTTC. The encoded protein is CASSAPRGGSEQFF. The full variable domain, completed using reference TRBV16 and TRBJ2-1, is GEEVAQTPKHLVRGEGQKAKLYCAPIKGHSYVFWYQQVLKNEFKFLISFQNENVFDETGMPKERFSAKCLPNSPCSLEIQATKLEDSAVYFCASSAPRGGSEQFFGPGTRLTVL.

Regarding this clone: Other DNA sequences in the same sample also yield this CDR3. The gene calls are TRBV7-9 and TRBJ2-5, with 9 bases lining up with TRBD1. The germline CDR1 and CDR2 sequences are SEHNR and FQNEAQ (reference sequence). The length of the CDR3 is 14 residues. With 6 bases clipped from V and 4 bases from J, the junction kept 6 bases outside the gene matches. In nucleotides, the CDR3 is TGTGCCAGCAGTATACAGGGGGCGGGAGAGACCCAGTACTTC. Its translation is CASSIQGAGETQYF.

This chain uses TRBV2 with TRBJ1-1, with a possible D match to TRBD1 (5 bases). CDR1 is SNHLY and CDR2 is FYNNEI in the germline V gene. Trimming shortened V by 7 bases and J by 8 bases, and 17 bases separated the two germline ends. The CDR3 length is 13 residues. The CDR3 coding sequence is TGTGCCAGCACTTTCGACCCAAGGGGAGAAGCTTTCTTT. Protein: CASTFDPRGEAFF.